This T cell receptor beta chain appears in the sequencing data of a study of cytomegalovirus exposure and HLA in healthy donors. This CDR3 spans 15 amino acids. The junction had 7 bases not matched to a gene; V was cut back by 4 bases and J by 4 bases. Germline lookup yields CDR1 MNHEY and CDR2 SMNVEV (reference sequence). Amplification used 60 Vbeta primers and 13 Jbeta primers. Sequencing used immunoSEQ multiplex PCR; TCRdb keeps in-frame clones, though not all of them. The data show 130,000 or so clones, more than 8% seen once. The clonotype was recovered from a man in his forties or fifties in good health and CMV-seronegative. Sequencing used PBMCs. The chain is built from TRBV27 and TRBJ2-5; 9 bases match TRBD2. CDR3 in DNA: TGTGCCAGCAGTTCCCGGGTTAGCGGGGGAGAGACCCAGTACTTC. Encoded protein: CASSSRVSGGETQYF.